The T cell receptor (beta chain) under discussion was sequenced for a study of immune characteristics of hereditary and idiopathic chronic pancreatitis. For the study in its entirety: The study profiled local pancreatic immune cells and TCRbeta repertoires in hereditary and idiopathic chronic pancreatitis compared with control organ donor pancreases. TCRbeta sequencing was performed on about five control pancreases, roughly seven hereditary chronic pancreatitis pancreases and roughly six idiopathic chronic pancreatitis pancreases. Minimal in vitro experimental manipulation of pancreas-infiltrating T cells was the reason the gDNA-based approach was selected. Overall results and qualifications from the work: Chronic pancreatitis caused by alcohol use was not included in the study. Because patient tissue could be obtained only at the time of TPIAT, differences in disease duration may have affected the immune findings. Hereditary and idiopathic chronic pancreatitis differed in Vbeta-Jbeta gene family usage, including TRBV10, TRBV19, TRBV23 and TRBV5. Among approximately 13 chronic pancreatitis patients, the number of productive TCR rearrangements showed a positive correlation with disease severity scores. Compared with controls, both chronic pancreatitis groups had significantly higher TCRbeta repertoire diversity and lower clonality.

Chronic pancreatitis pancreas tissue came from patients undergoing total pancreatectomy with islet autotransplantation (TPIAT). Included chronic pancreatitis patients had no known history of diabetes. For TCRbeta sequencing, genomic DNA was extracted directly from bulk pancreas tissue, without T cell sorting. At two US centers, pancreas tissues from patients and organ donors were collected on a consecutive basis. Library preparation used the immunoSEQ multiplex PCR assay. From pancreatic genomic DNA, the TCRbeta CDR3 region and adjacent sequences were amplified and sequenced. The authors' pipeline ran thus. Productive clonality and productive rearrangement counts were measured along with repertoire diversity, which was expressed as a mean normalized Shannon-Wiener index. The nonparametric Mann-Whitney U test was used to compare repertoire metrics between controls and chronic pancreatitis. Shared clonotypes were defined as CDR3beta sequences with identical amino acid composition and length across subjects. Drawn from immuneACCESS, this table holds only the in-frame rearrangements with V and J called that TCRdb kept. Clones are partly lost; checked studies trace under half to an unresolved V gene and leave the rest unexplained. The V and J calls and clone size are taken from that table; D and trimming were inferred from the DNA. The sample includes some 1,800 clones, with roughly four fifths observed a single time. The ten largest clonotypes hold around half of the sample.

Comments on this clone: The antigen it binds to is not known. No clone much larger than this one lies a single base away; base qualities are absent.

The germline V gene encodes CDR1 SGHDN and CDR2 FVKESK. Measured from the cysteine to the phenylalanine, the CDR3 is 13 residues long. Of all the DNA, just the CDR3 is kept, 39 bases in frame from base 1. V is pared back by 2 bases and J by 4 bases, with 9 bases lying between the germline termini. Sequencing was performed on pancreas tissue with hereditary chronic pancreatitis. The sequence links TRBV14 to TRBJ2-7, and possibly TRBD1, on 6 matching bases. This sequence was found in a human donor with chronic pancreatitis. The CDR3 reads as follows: CASSQFRGYEQYF. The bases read TGTGCCAGCAGCCAATTCAGGGGTTACGAGCAGTACTTC.